This TCR beta chain was retrieved from a study of blood T cell repertoires in COVID-19. Study context: Samples taken during acute and convalescent COVID-19 were collected in the United States, Italy and Spain.

Sequencing used immunoSEQ multiplex PCR; TCRdb keeps in-frame clones, though not all of them. The sample holds a few hundred thousand clones; approximately 84% are singletons and the top ten take 2.3%. Trimming cost V 5 bases and J 1 base; bases outside gene matches: 2. The CDR3 is made up of 14 amino acids. CDR1 MDHEN and CDR2 SYDVKM come from the germline V gene. This TCR was sampled from an older woman with acute or convalescent COVID-19. The V and J genes are TRBV28 and TRBJ2-7, with TRBD2 matching 10 bases. Sequencing was carried out using peripheral blood. This chain's CDR3 is CASSLSGGSYEQYF. The CDR3 nucleotides read TGTGCCAGCAGTCTTAGCGGGGGGTCCTACGAGCAGTACTTC.